This entry lists 6 T cell receptor beta chains sequenced from one sample in a study of blood T cells in healthy people across ages. A second about 7 to 11 cycle PCR used barcoded and J-beta primers. TCRdb re-called the 5' RACE reads with MiXCR, one entry per CDR3 protein. The table lists around 1,500,000 distinct CDR3 sequences, under 30% of them singletons. The sequencing input was blood. Every receptor here comes from a woman aged 25 to 39 in good health.

This clonotype was seen a handful of times. The chain is built from TRBV24-1 and TRBJ2-1, with 7 bases fitting TRBD1. This CDR3 spans 16 amino acids. CDR1 is KGHDR and CDR2 is SFDVKD in the germline V gene. V gave up 5 bases and J gave up 0 bases; unmatched junction bases: 6. CDR3 amino acids: CATSGLSGGSYNEQFF. The CDR3 region has the DNA TGTGCCACCAGTGGCCTGTCAGGGGGCTCCTACAATGAGCAGTTCTTC.

This clonotype showed up just a few times. The gene calls are TRBV5-1 and TRBJ2-4; TRBD1 matches at 8 bases. Per germline, CDR1 SGHRS and CDR2 YFSETQ. The CDR3 is 14 residues long. V was pared by 4 bases and J by 9 bases, with 9 bases of the junction left unmatched. The CDR3 region is CASSLGQVDGIQYF. The CDR3 coding sequence is TGCGCCAGCAGCCTGGGACAGGTAGACGGCATTCAGTACTTC.

This rearrangement joins TRBV10-3 to TRBJ1-1, with 8 positions matching TRBD1. V was pared by 9 bases and J by 1 base, with 7 bases of the junction left unmatched. CDR1 ENHRY and CDR2 SYGVKD come from the germline V gene. This CDR3 contains 14 residues. The CDR3 bases are TGTGCCATGCGGGACGGGACAGGGAACACTGAAGCTTTCTTT. This codes for CAMRDGTGNTEAFF.

The V and J genes are TRBV4-2 and TRBJ1-2; maybe TRBD1 (5 bases). V was clipped by 5 bases and J by 6 bases, with 16 bases between them. This CDR3 spans 14 amino acids. CDR1 and CDR2 from the germline V gene are LGHNA and YNFKEQ. CDR3 loop: CASSGWQGFDGYTF. The CDR3 region has the DNA TGTGCCAGCAGCGGGTGGCAGGGATTCGATGGCTACACCTTC.

V gene TRBV15 combines with J gene TRBJ1-6; 8 bases are a match to TRBD1. Trimming cost V 3 bases and J 7 bases; bases outside gene matches: 5. CDR1 and CDR2 from the germline V gene are LNHNV and YYDKDF (reference sequence). The CDR3 loop spans 15 amino acids. The CDR3 spells CATSSNRDRNSPLHF. For the CDR3, the DNA is TGTGCCACCAGCAGTAACCGGGACAGGAATTCACCCCTCCACTTT.

Details on this clonotype: A much larger clone is a single base away; this may be a read error. The rearrangement uses TRBV10-3 and TRBJ2-1, with D uncertain. The CDR3 contains 14 residues. CDR1 is ENHRY and CDR2 is SYGVKD in the germline V gene. Trimming took 6 bases from V and 7 from J, leaving 16 bases between them. CDR3 residues: CAIRDQRPPNEQFF. The CDR3 DNA reads TGTGCCATCAGGGACCAGCGACCGCCTAATGAGCAGTTCTTC.